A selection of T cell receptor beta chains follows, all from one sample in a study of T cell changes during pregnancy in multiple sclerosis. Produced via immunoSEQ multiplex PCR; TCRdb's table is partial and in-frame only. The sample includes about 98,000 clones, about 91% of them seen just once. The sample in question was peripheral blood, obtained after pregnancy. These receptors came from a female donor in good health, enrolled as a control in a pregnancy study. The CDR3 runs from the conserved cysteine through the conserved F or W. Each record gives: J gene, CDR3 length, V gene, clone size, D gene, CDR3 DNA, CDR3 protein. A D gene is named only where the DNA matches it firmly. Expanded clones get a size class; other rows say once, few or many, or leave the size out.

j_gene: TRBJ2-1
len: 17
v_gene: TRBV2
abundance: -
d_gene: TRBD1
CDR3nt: TGTGCCAGCAGCGCCCGAGGGAGAGGACAGGGGCAAAATGAGCAGTTCTTC
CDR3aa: CASSARGRGQGQNEQFF

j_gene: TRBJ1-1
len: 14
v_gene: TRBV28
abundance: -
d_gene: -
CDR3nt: TGTGCCAGCACCTCCGTGGGGGGTAACACTGAAGCTTTCTTT
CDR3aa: CASTSVGGNTEAFF

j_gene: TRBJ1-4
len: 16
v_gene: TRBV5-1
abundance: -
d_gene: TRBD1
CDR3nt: TGCGCCAGCAGCGGAAATTCCGGGACAGTGGATGAAAAACTGTTTTTT
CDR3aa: CASSGNSGTVDEKLFF

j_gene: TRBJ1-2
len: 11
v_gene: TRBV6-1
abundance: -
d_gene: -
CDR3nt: TGTGCCAGCAACAGGGCCTATGGCTACACCTTC
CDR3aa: CASNRAYGYTF

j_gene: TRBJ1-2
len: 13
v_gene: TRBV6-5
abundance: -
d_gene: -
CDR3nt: TGTGCCAGCAGTCCTCAGGACAGAGGTGGCTACACCTTC
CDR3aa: CASSPQDRGGYTF

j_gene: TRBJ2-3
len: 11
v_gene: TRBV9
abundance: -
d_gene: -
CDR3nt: TGTGCCAGCAGCGATGCGGATACGCAGTATTTT
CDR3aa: CASSDADTQYF

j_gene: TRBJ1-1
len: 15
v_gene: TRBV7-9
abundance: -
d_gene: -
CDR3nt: TGTGCCAGCAGCTCTTCTTGGGGGCCGGACACTGAAGCTTTCTTT
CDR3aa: CASSSSWGPDTEAFF

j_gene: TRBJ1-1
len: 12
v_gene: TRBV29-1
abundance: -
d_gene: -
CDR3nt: TGCAGCTTACGACATCTGAACACTGAAGCTTTCTTT
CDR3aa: CSLRHLNTEAFF

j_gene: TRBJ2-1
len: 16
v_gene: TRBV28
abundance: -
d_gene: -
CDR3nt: TGTGCCAGCAGTTTAGGAAGGTGGGGCTCCTGCAATGAGCAGTTCTTC
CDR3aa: CASSLGRWGSCNEQFF

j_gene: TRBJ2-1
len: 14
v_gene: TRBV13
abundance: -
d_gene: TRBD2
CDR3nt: TGTGCCAGCAGCTTACTAGCGGAGTACAATGAGCAGTTCTTC
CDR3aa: CASSLLAEYNEQFF

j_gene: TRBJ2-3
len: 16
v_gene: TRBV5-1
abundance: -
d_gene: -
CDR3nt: TGCGCCAGCAGCTTGGAGGGAGGCGGGTGGTATGATACGCAGTATTTT
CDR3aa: CASSLEGGGWYDTQYF

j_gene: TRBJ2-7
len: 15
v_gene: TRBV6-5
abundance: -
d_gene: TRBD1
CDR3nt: TGTGCCAGCAGTGTTACAGGGGGCTCACCCTACGAGCAGTACTTC
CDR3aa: CASSVTGGSPYEQYF

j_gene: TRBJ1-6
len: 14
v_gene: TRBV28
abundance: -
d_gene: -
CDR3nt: TGTGCCAGCAGTTACCGGGGTATCCGGTCACCCCTCCACTTT
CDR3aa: CASSYRGIRSPLHF

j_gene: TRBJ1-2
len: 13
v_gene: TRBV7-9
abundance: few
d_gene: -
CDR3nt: TGTGCCAGCAGCTTACAAGGCCGGGAAGGCTACACCTTC
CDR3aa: CASSLQGREGYTF

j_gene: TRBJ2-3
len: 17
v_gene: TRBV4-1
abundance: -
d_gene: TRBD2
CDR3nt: TGCGCCAGCAGCCAAGGGTGGACTAGCGGGAGAACAGATACGCAGTATTTT
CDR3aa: CASSQGWTSGRTDTQYF

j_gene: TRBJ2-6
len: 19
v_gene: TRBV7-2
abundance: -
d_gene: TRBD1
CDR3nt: TGTGCCAGCAGCTTATTCCCTAGACAGGGGCTCTCTGGGGCCAACGTCCTGACTTTC
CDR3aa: CASSLFPRQGLSGANVLTF

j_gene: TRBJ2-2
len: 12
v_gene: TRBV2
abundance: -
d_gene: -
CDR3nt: TGTGCCGACCGCGGCGCGACCGGGGAGCTGTTTTTT
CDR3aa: CADRGATGELFF

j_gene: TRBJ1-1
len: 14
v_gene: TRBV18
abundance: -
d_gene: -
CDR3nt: TGTGCCAGCTCTAAGTACAGGTCCAACACTGAAGCTTTCTTT
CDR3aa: CASSKYRSNTEAFF

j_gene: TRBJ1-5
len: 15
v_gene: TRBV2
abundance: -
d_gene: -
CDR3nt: TGTGCCAGCAGTGAAGTTCTAGGGGGCAATCAGCCCCAGCATTTT
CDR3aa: CASSEVLGGNQPQHF

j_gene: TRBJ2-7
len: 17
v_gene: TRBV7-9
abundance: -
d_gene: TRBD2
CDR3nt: TGTGCCAGCAGCCCAGGACTAGCGGGAAAACAACACTACGAGCAGTACTTC
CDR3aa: CASSPGLAGKQHYEQYF

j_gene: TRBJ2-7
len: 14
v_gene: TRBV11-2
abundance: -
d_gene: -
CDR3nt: TGTGCCAGCAGCTTGACTAGAAAACCCTACGAGCAGTACTTC
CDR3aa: CASSLTRKPYEQYF

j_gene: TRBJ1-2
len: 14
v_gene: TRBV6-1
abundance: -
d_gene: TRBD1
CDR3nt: TGTGCCAGCAGGCTCGAACAGGGGAACTATGGCTACACCTTC
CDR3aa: CASRLEQGNYGYTF

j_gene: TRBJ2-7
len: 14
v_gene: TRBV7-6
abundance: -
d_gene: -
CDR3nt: TGTGCCAGCAGCCCTTTCGGTACCTCCTACGAGCAGTACTTC
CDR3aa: CASSPFGTSYEQYF

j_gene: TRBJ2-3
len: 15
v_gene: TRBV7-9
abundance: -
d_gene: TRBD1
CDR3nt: TGTGCCAGCAGCTTAGGGGACAGGGTCACAGATACGCAGTATTTT
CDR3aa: CASSLGDRVTDTQYF

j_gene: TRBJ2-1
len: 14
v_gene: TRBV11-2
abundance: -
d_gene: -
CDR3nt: TGTGCCAGCAGCCCGCGGAGCTCCTACAATGAGCAGTTCTTC
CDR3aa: CASSPRSSYNEQFF

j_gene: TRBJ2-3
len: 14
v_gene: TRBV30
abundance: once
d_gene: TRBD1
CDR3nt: TGTGCCTGGAGGATTTCAGGGGGAACAGATACGCAGTATTTT
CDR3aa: CAWRISGGTDTQYF

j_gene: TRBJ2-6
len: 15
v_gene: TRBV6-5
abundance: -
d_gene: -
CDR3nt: TGTGCCAGCAGTTGGGACTTCTCTGGGGCCAACGTCCTGACTTTC
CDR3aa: CASSWDFSGANVLTF

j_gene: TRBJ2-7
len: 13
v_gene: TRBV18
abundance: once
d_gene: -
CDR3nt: TGTGCCAGCTCACCAGGTAGTAACTACGAGCAGTACTTC
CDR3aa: CASSPGSNYEQYF

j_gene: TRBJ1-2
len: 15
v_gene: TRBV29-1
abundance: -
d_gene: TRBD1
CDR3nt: TGCAGCGTTGGAGAGCCCCAGGGGGCTAGCTATGGCTACACCTTC
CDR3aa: CSVGEPQGASYGYTF

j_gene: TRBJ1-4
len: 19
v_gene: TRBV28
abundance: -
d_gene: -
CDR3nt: TGTGCCAGCAGTTTAAGTTTGCCGGGGGGGGGAGCAACTAATGAAAAACTGTTTTTT
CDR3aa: CASSLSLPGGGATNEKLFF

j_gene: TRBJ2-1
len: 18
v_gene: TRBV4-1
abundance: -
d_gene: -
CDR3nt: TGCGCCAGCAGCCAAGGGCTCGCAGGGCCAACATCCTACAATGAGCAGTTCTTC
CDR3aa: CASSQGLAGPTSYNEQFF

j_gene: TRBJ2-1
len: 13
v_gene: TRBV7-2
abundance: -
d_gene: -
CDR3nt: TGTGCCAGCAGCTTGGAGCCGCCACGTGAGCAGTTCTTC
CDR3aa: CASSLEPPREQFF

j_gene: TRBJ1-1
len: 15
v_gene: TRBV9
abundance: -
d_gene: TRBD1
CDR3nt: TGTGCCAGCAGCGTCGGGACAGGGAAGAACACTGAAGCTTTCTTT
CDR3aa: CASSVGTGKNTEAFF

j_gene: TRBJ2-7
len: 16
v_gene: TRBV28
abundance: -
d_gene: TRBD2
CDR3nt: TGTGCCAGCAGTGGTCTAGCGGCCATGATTCGCGGCGAGCAGTACTTC
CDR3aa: CASSGLAAMIRGEQYF

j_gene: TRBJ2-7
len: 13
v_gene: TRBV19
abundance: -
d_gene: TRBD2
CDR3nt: TGTGCCAGTAGTATACTAGCGGGAGACGAGCAGTACTTC
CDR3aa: CASSILAGDEQYF

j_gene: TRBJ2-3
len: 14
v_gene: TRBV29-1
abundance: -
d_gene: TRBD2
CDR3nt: TGCAGCGTTGGTAGCGGGGTGGGGGCAGATACGCAGTATTTT
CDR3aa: CSVGSGVGADTQYF

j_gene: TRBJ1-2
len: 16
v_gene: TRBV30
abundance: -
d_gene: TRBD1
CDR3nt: TGTGCCTGGAGCCCCCTATGGGGACAGGGGGACTATGGCTACACCTTC
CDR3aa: CAWSPLWGQGDYGYTF

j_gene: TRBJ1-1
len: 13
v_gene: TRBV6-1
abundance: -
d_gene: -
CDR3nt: TGTGCCAGTTCCTTTGCTGGGGGGACTGAAGCTTTCTTT
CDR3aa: CASSFAGGTEAFF

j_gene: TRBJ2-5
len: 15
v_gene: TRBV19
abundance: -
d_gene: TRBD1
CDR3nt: TGTGCCAGTAGGGCGGACAGGGATATTCGGGAGACCCAGTACTTC
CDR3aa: CASRADRDIRETQYF

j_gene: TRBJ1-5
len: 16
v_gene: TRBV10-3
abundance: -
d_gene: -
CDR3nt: TGTGCCATCAGTGGAGGATCGGCAGATAGCAATCAGCCCCAGCATTTT
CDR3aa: CAISGGSADSNQPQHF

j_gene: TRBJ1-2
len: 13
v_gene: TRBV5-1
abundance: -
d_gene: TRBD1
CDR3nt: TGCGCCAGCAGCTGGGACAGAATCTATGGCTACACCTTC
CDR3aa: CASSWDRIYGYTF

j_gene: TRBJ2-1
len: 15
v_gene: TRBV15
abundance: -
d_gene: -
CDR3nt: TGTGCCACCAGCAGAACGACATACTCCTACAATGAGCAGTTCTTC
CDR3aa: CATSRTTYSYNEQFF

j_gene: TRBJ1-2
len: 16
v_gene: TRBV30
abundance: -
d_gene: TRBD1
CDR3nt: TGTGCCTGGAGTCCCGACAGGGGGGGACCTAACTATGGCTACACCTTC
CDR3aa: CAWSPDRGGPNYGYTF

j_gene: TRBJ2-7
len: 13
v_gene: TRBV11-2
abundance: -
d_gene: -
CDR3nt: TGTGCCAGCAGCTTGGGGCTTACCTACGAGCAGTACTTC
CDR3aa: CASSLGLTYEQYF

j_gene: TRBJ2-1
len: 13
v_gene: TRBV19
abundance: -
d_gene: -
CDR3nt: TGTGCCAGTTCTAGCGAGGGAACAAGTGAGCAGTTCTTC
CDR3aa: CASSSEGTSEQFF